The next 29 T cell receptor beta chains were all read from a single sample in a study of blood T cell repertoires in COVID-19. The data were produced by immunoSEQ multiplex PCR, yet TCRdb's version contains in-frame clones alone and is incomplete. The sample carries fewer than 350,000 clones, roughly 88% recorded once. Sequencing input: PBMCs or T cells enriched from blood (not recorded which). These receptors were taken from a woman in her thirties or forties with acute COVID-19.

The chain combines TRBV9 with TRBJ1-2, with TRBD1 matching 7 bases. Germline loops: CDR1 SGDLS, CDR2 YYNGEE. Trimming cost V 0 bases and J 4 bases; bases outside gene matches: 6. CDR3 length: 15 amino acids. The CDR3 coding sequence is TGTGCCAGCAGCGTAGGAGGGACAGACCCCTATGGCTACACCTTC. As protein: CASSVGGTDPYGYTF.

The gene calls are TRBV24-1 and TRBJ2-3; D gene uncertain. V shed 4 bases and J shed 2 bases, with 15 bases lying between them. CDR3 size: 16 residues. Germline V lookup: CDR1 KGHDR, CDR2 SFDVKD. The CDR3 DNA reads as TGTGCCACCAGTGAGTCCGGGTCGTTGCCCACAGATACGCAGTATTTT. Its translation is CATSESGSLPTDTQYF.

The DNA of the CDR3 is TGTGCCAGCAGCAAAGGAGGAGGGAACACTGAAGCTTTCTTT. Its translation: CASSKGGGNTEAFF. The V call is TRBV21-1, the J call TRBJ1-1. TRBV21-1 is a pseudogene. This CDR3 spans 14 amino acids.

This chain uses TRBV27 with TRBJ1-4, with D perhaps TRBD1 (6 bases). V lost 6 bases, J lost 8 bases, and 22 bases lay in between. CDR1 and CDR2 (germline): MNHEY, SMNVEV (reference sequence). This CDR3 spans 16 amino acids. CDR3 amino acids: CASSPFSDRRGEKLFF. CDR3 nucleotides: TGTGCCAGCAGCCCCTTTAGCGACAGGAGAGGCGAAAAACTGTTTTTT.

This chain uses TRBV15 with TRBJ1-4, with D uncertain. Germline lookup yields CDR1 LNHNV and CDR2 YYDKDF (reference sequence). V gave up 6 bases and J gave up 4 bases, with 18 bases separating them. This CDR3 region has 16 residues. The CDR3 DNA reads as TGTGCCACCAGTAGGGAGGGCCAATCCCTTAATGAAAAACTGTTTTTT. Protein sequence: CATSREGQSLNEKLFF.

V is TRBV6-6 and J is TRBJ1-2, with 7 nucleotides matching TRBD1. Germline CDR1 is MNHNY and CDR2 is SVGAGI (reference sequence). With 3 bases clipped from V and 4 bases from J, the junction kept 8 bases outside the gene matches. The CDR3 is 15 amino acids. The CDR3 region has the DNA TGTGCCAGCAGTTATTCGAGGGCAGGGGGCTATGGCTACACCTTC. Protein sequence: CASSYSRAGGYGYTF.

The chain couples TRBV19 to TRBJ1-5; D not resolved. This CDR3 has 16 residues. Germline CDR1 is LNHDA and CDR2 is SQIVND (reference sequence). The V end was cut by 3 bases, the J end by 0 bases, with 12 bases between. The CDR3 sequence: CASSMRTDYSNQPQHF. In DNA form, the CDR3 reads TGTGCCAGTAGTATGCGAACCGATTATAGCAATCAGCCCCAGCATTTT.

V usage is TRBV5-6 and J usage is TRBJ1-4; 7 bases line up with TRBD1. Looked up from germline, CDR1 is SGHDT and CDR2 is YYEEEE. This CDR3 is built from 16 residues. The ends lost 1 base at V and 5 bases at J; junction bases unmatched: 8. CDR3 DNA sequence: TGTGCCAGCAGCTTGATTACGGGACAGCTGAATGAAAAACTGTTTTTT. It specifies CASSLITGQLNEKLFF.

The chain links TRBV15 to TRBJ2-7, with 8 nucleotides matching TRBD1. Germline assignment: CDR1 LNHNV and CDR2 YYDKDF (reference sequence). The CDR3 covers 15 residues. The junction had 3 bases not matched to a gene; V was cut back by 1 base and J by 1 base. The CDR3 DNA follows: TGTGCCACCAGCAGAGGGCAGGGGGCTTCCTACGAGCAGTACTTC. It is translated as CATSRGQGASYEQYF.

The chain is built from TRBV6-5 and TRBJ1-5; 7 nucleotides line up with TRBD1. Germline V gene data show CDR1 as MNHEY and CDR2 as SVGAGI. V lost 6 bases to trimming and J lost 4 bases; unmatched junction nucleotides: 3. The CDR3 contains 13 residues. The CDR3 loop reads CASSAQGNQPQHF. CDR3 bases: TGTGCCAGCAGCGCACAGGGGAATCAGCCCCAGCATTTT.

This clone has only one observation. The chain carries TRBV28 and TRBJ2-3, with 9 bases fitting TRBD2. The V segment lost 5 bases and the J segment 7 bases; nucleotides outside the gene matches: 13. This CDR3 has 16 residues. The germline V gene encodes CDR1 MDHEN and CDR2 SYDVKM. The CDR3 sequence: CASSPTLAGEINTQYF. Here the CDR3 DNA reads TGTGCCAGCAGTCCAACCTTAGCGGGGGAGATAAATACGCAGTATTTT.

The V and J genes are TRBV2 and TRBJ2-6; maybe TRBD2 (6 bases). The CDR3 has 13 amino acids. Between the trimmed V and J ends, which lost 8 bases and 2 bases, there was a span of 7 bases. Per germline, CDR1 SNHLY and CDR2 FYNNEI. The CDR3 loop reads CASAGPGANVLTF. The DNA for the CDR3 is TGTGCCAGCGCGGGGCCTGGGGCCAACGTCCTGACTTTC.

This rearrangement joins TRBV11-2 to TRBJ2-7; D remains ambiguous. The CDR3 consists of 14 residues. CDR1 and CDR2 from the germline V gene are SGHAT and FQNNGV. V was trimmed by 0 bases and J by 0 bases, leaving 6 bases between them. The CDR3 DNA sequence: TGTGCCAGCAGCTTAGATCACAACTCCTACGAGCAGTACTTC. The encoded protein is CASSLDHNSYEQYF.

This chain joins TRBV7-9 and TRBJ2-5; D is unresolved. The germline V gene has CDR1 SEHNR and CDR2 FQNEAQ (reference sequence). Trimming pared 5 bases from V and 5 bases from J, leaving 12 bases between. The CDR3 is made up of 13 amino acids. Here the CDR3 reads CASSLRYPETQYF. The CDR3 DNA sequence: TGTGCCAGCAGCCTCCGCTATCCGGAGACCCAGTACTTC. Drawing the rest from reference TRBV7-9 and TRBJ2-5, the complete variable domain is DTGVSQNPRHKITKRGQNVTFRCDPISEHNRLYWYRQTLGQGPEFLTYFQNEAQLEKSRLLSDRFSAERPKGSFSTLEIQRTEQGDSAMYLCASSLRYPETQYFGPGTRLLVL.

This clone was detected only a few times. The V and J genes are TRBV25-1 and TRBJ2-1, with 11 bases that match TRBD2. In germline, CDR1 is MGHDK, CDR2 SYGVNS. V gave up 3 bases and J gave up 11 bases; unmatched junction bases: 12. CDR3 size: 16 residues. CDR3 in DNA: TGTGCCAGCAGTGACTCCGGGACTAGCGGCCTAATAAAGCAGTTCTTC. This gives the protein CASSDSGTSGLIKQFF.

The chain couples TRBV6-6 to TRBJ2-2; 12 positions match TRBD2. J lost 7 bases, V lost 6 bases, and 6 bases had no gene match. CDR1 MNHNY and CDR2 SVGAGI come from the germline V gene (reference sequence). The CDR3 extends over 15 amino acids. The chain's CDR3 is CASSRLAGDGGELFF. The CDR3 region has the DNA TGTGCCAGCAGCCGACTAGCGGGAGACGGCGGGGAGCTGTTTTTT.

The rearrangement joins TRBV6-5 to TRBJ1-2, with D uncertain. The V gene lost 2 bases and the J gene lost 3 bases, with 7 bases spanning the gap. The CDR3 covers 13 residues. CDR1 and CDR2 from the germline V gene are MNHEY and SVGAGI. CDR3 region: CASSYKTDYGYTF. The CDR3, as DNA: TGTGCCAGCAGTTACAAGACTGACTATGGCTACACCTTC.

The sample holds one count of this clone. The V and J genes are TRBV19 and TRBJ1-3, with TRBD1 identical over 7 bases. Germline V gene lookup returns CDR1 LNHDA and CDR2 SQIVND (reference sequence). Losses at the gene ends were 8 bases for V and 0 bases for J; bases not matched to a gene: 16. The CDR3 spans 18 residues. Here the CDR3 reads CASGTRDRNTLSGNTIYF. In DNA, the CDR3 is TGTGCCAGTGGGACCCGGGACAGAAATACTCTCTCTGGAAACACCATATATTTT.

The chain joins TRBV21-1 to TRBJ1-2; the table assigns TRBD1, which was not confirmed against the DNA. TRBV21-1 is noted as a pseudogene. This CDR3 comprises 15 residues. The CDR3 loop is CASSTRDRGPEGYTF. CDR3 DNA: TGTGCCAGCAGCACCCGGGACAGGGGGCCAGAGGGCTACACCTTC.

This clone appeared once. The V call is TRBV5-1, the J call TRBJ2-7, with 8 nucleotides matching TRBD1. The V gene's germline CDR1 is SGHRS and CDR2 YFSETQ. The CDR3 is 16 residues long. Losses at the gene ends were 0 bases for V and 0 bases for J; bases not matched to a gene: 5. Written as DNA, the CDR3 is TGCGCCAGCAGCTTGGGCGGGACAGGCAGCTCCTACGAGCAGTACTTC. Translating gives CASSLGGTGSSYEQYF.

The CDR3 DNA follows: TGTGCCAGCAGCTCCCAAGATAGCTCCTACAATGAGCAGTTCTTC. This gives the protein CASSSQDSSYNEQFF. The rearrangement joins TRBV21-1 to TRBJ2-1; TRBD2, the table's D call, was not compared with the DNA. TRBV21-1 is recorded as a pseudogene. This CDR3 is built from 15 residues.

CDR3 loop: CASNRLAVGTGEQYF. The CDR3 bases are TGTGCCAGCAATCGGCTAGCGGTTGGTACGGGGGAGCAGTACTTC. The chain links TRBV28 to TRBJ2-7, with 7 positions matching TRBD2. The germline gives CDR1 MDHEN, CDR2 SYDVKM. J lost 7 bases, V lost 7 bases, and 16 bases had no gene match. The CDR3 is made up of 15 amino acids. Full variable domain (outside the CDR3, taken from reference TRBV28 and TRBJ2-7): DVKVTQSSRYLVKRTGEKVFLECVQDMDHENMFWYRQDPGLGLRLIYFSYDVKMKEKGDIPEGYSVSREKKERFSLILESASTNQTSMYLCASNRLAVGTGEQYFGPGTRLTVT.

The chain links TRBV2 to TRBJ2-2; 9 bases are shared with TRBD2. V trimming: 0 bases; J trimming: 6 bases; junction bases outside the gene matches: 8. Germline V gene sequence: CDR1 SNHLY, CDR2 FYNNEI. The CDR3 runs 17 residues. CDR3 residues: CASSEAQRGAGAGELFF. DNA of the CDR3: TGTGCCAGCAGTGAAGCCCAGCGGGGGGCCGGCGCCGGGGAGCTGTTTTTT.

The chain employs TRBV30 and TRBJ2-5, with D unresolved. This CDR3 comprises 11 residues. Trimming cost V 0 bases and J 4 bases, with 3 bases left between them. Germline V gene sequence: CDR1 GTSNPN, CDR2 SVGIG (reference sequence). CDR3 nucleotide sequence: TGTGCCTGGAGTGTACTAGAGACCCAGTACTTC. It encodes CAWSVLETQYF.

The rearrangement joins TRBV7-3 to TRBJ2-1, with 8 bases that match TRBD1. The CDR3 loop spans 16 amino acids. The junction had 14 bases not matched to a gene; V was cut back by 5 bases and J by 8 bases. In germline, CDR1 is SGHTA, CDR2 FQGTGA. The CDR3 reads CASSPMLTGAIYEQFF. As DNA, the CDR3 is TGTGCCAGCAGCCCTATGCTGACAGGGGCGATCTATGAGCAGTTCTTC.

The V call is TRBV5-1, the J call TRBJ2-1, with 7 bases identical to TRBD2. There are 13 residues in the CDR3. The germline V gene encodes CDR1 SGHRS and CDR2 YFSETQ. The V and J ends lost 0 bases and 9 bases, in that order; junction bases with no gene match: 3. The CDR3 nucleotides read TGCGCCAGCAGCTTGGGACTAGCAGGTGAGCAGTTCTTC. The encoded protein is CASSLGLAGEQFF.

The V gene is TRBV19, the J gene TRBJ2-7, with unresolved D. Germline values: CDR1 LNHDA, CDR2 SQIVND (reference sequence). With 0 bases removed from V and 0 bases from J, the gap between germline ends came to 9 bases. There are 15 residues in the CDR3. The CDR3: CASSIEAASSYEQYF. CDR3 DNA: TGTGCCAGTAGTATAGAGGCAGCTAGCTCCTACGAGCAGTACTTC.

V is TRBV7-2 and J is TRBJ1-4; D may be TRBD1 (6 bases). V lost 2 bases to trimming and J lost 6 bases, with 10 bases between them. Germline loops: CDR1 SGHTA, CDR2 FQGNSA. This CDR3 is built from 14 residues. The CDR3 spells CASSLFRGHEKLFF. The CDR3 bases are TGTGCCAGCAGCTTATTCAGGGGTCATGAAAAACTGTTTTTT.

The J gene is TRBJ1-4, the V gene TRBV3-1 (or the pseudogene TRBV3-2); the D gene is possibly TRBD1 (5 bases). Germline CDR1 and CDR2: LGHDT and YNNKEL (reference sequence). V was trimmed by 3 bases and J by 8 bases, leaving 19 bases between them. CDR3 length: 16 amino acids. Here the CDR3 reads CASSHSRGGVKEKLFF. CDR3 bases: TGTGCCAGCAGCCACTCAAGGGGTGGGGTAAAAGAAAAACTGTTTTTT.